This is a list of T cell receptor beta chains from one sample in a study of a mutant IDH1 vaccine in newly diagnosed glioma. The antigens of these receptors remain unknown. Profiling relied on immunoSEQ multiplex PCR, and the TCRdb table lists in-frame clones only, not all of them. Here the sample spans 35,000 to 55,000 clones, 70% to 85% being singletons. Sequenced material: PBMCs, taken from a glioma patient whose treatment included an IDH1 peptide vaccine. The receptor source for this set is a young woman with glioma. Some clones in this sample may be carry-over from other donors' samples. Both conserved end residues are part of each CDR3. The order of the fields is D gene, V gene, clone size, J gene, CDR3 protein, CDR3 DNA. A D gene is named only where the DNA matches it firmly. Expanded clones get a size class; other rows say once, few or many, or leave the size out.

TRBD2	TRBV6-4	.	TRBJ2-1	CASSDSSGGANEQFF	TGTGCCAGCAGTGACTCGAGCGGGGGGGCCAATGAGCAGTTCTTC
TRBD1	TRBV28	few	TRBJ1-5	CASSFTTGELSNQPQHF	TGTGCCAGCAGTTTTACGACAGGGGAGTTGAGCAATCAGCCCCAGCATTTT
.	TRBV6-5	once	TRBJ1-6	CASRREGTVNSPLHF	TGTGCCAGCAGGCGCGAAGGGACGGTGAATTCACCCCTCCACTTT
.	TRBV2	.	TRBJ2-7	CATDYSVDEQYF	TGTGCCACCGACTATAGCGTCGACGAGCAGTACTTC
.	TRBV6-1	.	TRBJ2-1	CASSATARSSYNEQFF	TGTGCCAGCAGTGCAACGGCCCGGAGCTCCTACAATGAGCAGTTCTTC
TRBD1	TRBV7-6	.	TRBJ1-4	CASGQGDEKLFF	TGTGCCTCGGGACAGGGGGATGAAAAACTGTTTTTT
.	TRBV7-2	.	TRBJ2-2	CASSRSGGNTGELFF	TGTGCCAGCAGCCGCAGTGGGGGGAACACCGGGGAGCTGTTTTTT
.	TRBV5-3	.	TRBJ1-6	CARSFPPSSYNSPLHF	TGTGCCAGAAGCTTCCCCCCAAGCTCCTATAATTCACCCCTCCACTTT
TRBD2	TRBV6-5	.	TRBJ2-7	CASSRTSGIYEQYF	TGTGCCAGCAGTAGGACTAGCGGGATCTACGAGCAGTACTTC
.	TRBV30	.	TRBJ1-2	CAWSVGLANYGYTF	TGTGCCTGGAGTGTCGGCTTAGCTAACTATGGCTACACCTTC
.	TRBV27	once	TRBJ1-1	CASSFGGLRAVNTEAFF	TGTGCCAGCAGTTTTGGAGGACTCCGGGCGGTGAACACTGAAGCTTTCTTT
.	TRBV19	.	TRBJ1-5	CASSMGRYSNQPQHF	TGTGCCAGTAGTATGGGCAGGTATAGCAATCAGCCCCAGCATTTT
TRBD2	TRBV7-2	.	TRBJ2-7	CASSLRRGGSYEQYF	TGTGCCAGCAGCTTGCGCCGGGGGGGTTCCTACGAGCAGTACTTC
.	TRBV9	.	TRBJ1-2	CASSEALVGFYGYTF	TGTGCCAGCAGCGAGGCCCTGGTAGGGTTCTATGGCTACACCTTC
.	TRBV15	.	TRBJ1-2	CATSRDRQGSGYTF	TGTGCCACCAGCAGAGATCGGCAGGGCTCTGGCTACACCTTC
.	TRBV6-4	.	TRBJ2-1	CASSEGGSYNEQFF	TGTGCCAGCAGTGAGGGGGGCTCCTACAATGAGCAGTTCTTC
TRBD2	TRBV4-2	.	TRBJ2-7	CASSPGTSGGYEQYF	TGTGCCAGCAGCCCCGGGACTAGCGGGGGTTACGAGCAGTACTTC
.	TRBV29-1	.	TRBJ1-2	CSVEGGWRGYTF	TGCAGCGTTGAGGGGGGGTGGAGAGGCTACACCTTC
TRBD1	TRBV18	once	TRBJ1-2	CASSLGQEYGYTF	TGTGCCAGCTCTCTGGGACAGGAGTATGGCTACACCTTC
.	TRBV2	.	TRBJ2-1	CASRDTSSYNEQFF	TGTGCCAGCAGAGACACGAGCTCCTACAATGAGCAGTTCTTC
TRBD1	TRBV9	.	TRBJ1-5	CASSVGGGQNQPQHF	TGTGCCAGCAGCGTAGGAGGGGGACAGAATCAGCCCCAGCATTTT
.	TRBV29-1	.	TRBJ1-2	CSVDEFRTEYGYTF	TGCAGCGTTGACGAATTCCGGACAGAATATGGCTACACCTTC
TRBD1	TRBV19	.	TRBJ1-2	CASLQGNYGYTF	TGTGCCAGCTTACAGGGGAACTATGGCTACACCTTC
.	TRBV29-1	.	TRBJ2-7	CSVEGRFYEQYF	TGCAGCGTTGAGGGTAGGTTCTACGAGCAGTACTTC
.	TRBV7-8	once	TRBJ2-3	CASSFPLLADTQYF	TGTGCCAGCAGCTTCCCCTTACTAGCAGATACGCAGTATTTT
.	TRBV19	.	TRBJ1-1	CASKSQRGTEAFF	TGTGCCAGTAAGTCCCAAAGAGGTACTGAAGCTTTCTTT
.	TRBV29-1	.	TRBJ1-2	CSVDGNGYTF	TGCAGCGTTGACGGGAATGGCTACACCTTC
.	TRBV9	.	TRBJ1-1	CASSIRDSSNTEAFF	TGTGCCAGCAGCATCCGGGACTCCTCGAACACTGAAGCTTTCTTT
TRBD1	TRBV11-2	once	TRBJ1-3	CASSGQGGITIYF	TGTGCCAGCAGCGGACAGGGGGGGATCACCATATATTTT
TRBD1	TRBV29-1	.	TRBJ2-7	CSVGGQGTIYEQYF	TGCAGCGTGGGAGGACAGGGTACTATCTACGAGCAGTACTTC
.	TRBV6-6	.	TRBJ1-2	CASSYSRASYTF	TGTGCCAGCAGTTACTCCAGAGCTAGCTACACCTTC
.	TRBV7-9	.	TRBJ1-4	CASSRRGRGDEKLFF	TGTGCCAGCAGCCGTCGGGGGCGCGGCGATGAAAAACTGTTTTTT
TRBD2	TRBV5-1	.	TRBJ2-1	CASSLPTSPRTSRNGNEQFF	TGCGCCAGCAGCTTGCCCACTTCCCCCCGGACTAGCCGGAATGGGAATGAGCAGTTCTTC
TRBD2	TRBV2	.	TRBJ2-7	CASIPPLAGVWDEQYF	TGTGCCAGCATCCCCCCCCTAGCGGGAGTTTGGGACGAGCAGTACTTC
.	TRBV6-5	.	TRBJ2-7	CASSYSRTTYEQYF	TGTGCCAGCAGTTACTCGAGGACGACCTACGAGCAGTACTTC
.	TRBV19	few	TRBJ1-1	CASSMYGKNTEAFF	TGTGCCAGTAGTATGTATGGGAAGAACACTGAAGCTTTCTTT
.	TRBV6-1	.	TRBJ1-2	CASKGPGTANYGYTF	TGTGCCAGCAAGGGGCCAGGGACCGCTAACTATGGCTACACCTTC
TRBD2	TRBV25-1	.	TRBJ2-1	CASSEYRLAGYNEQFF	TGTGCCAGCAGTGAATATAGACTAGCGGGGTACAATGAGCAGTTCTTC
.	TRBV19	.	TRBJ2-7	CASSNSLAYEQYF	TGTGCCAGTAGTAACAGCCTGGCCTACGAGCAGTACTTC
TRBD1	TRBV15	.	TRBJ1-3	CATSRDRGLGNTIYF	TGTGCCACCAGCAGAGACAGGGGGCTAGGAAACACCATATATTTT
TRBD1	TRBV5-5	few	TRBJ2-7	CASSLVGQTSYEQYF	TGTGCCAGCAGCTTGGTGGGACAGACCTCCTACGAGCAGTACTTC
TRBD2	TRBV9	.	TRBJ2-1	CASSVGASGHTDEQFF	TGTGCCAGCAGCGTAGGGGCTAGCGGGCATACGGATGAGCAGTTCTTC
TRBD1	TRBV19	.	TRBJ2-7	CASTLTGGAFGEQYF	TGTGCCAGTACTCTTACAGGGGGCGCGTTTGGCGAGCAGTACTTC
TRBD2	TRBV19	.	TRBJ2-1	CASSIATSGGYNEQFF	TGTGCCAGTAGTATCGCTACTAGCGGGGGTTACAATGAGCAGTTCTTC
.	TRBV7-9	.	TRBJ1-1	CASSLEQRTGYFF	TGTGCCAGCAGCTTAGAGCAAAGAACAGGATATTTCTTT
TRBD1	TRBV19	few	TRBJ1-5	CASSIQAPGGSRQAQHF	TGTGCCAGTAGTATTCAAGCGCCAGGGGGGTCGAGGCAAGCCCAGCATTTT
TRBD1	TRBV19	.	TRBJ2-7	CASSIIQGSEQYF	TGTGCCAGTAGTATAATACAGGGGTCCGAGCAGTACTTC
.	TRBV5-1	.	TRBJ2-3	CASSLAIPSDTQYF	TGCGCCAGCAGCTTAGCGATACCGTCCGATACGCAGTATTTT
TRBD1	TRBV19	.	TRBJ2-7	CASSERQGSTYEQYF	TGTGCCAGTAGTGAGAGACAGGGTTCCACCTACGAGCAGTACTTC
.	TRBV20-1	.	TRBJ1-1	CSARDQGEAFF	TGCAGTGCTAGAGATCAGGGTGAAGCTTTCTTT